This T cell receptor (beta chain) was recorded in a study of cytomegalovirus exposure and HLA in healthy donors. General study points: There were a few CMV-associated chains whose specificity for CMV antigens was confirmed in vitro. It was 150 or so TCR beta chains that were listed as cytomegalovirus-associated.

A note on this clone: Antigen: not known.

These donors were members of the roughly 120-subject validation cohort, a group separate from the approximately 680-subject first cohort. The germline V gene has CDR1 MNHNS and CDR2 SASEGT. The CDR3 runs 15 residues. V lost 2 bases and J 5 bases, leaving 15 bases between the germline ends. Some clones are missing from TCRdb's copy, which holds only in-frame ones; the method was immunoSEQ multiplex PCR. The table shows about 68,000 clones, with about 90% occurring only once. The V gene is TRBV6-1, the J gene TRBJ2-5; D remains unclear. The sequenced sample was PBMCs. The receptor was derived from a man younger than 35 in good health and CMV-seronegative. In DNA, the CDR3 is TGTGCCAGCAGTGAATGGCCCCCCGAAATGGAGACCCAGTACTTC. It encodes CASSEWPPEMETQYF.